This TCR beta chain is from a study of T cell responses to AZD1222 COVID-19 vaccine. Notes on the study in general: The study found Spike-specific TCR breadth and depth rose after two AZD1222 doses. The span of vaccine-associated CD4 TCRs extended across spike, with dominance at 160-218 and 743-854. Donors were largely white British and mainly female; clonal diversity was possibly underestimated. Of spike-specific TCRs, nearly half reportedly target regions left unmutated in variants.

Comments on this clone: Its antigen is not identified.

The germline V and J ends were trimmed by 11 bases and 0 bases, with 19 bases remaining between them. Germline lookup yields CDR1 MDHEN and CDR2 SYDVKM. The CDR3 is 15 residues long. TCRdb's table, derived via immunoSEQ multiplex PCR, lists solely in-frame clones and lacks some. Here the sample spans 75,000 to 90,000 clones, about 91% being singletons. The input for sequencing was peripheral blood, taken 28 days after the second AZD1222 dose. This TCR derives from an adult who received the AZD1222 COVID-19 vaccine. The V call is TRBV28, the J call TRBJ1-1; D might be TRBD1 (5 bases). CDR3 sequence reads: CAPRAGRGVNTEAFF. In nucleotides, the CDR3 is TGTGCCCCTAGGGCAGGGCGAGGGGTGAACACTGAAGCTTTCTTT. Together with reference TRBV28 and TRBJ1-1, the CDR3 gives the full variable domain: DVKVTQSSRYLVKRTGEKVFLECVQDMDHENMFWYRQDPGLGLRLIYFSYDVKMKEKGDIPEGYSVSREKKERFSLILESASTNQTSMYLCAPRAGRGVNTEAFFGQGTRLTVV.